Following are 22 T cell receptor beta chains from one sample sequenced in a study of T cells in Graves' hyperthyroidism and ophthalmopathy. The investigators amplified TCR beta CDR3 regions from RNA transcripts. The TCR CDR3 was amplified in a first-round RT-PCR using the HTBI primer set. In TCRdb, the multiplex PCR reads were re-called with MiXCR into one record per CDR3 protein. This table has under 300,000 distinct CDR3 sequences, about an eighth appearing once. The specimen sequenced was blood. These receptors were collected from a woman aged 30 to 39 with Graves' hyperthyroidism that later progressed to Graves' ophthalmopathy.

This clonotype occurred many times. The V and J genes are TRBV11-2 and TRBJ1-1; a possible D gene is TRBD1 (5 bases). V shed 5 bases and J shed 3 bases, with 13 bases lying between them. This CDR3 has 14 amino acids. Germline V gives CDR1 SGHAT, CDR2 FQNNGV. The CDR3 spells CASSPGTGDTEAFF. In nucleotides, the CDR3 is TGTGCCAGCAGCCCGGGGACCGGGGACACTGAAGCTTTCTTT.

This clonotype was picked up many times. The CDR3 region has the DNA TGTGCCAGCAGTTACGGAGAACAAGAGACCCAGTACTTC. Residues: CASSYGEQETQYF. This sequence joins TRBV6-5 and TRBJ2-5; D is ambiguous. The germline V and J ends were trimmed by 2 bases and 2 bases, with 6 bases remaining between them. The germline CDR1 and CDR2 sequences are MNHEY and SVGAGI. The CDR3 has 13 residues.

With respect to this clonotype: A much larger clone sits a single nucleotide away, making a read error possible. The genes are TRBV11-2 and TRBJ2-5, with TRBD1 as a possible D gene (5 bases). The CDR3 sequence is 14 residues long. V lost 2 bases and J lost 5, with 12 bases in between. Germline CDR1 reads SGHAT; CDR2 reads FQNNGV. CDR3 DNA sequence: TGTGCCAGCAGCTTATCTTCAGGGTGGGAGACCCAGTACTTC. The encoded protein is CASSLSSGWETQYF.

Only a few counts were recorded for this clonotype. The rearrangement uses TRBV29-1 and TRBJ2-1; D might be TRBD2 (7 bases). CDR3 length equals 17 residues. The germline V gene encodes CDR1 SQVTM and CDR2 ANQGSEA. Trimming left V 1 base short and J 6 bases short, with 22 bases between. The CDR3 loop reads CSVEVGPVQGRVNEQFF. The CDR3 DNA reads TGCAGCGTTGAAGTGGGGCCGGTTCAGGGGAGGGTCAATGAGCAGTTCTTC.

Remarks on this clonotype: This sequence may be a read error, since a much larger clone differs from it by one base. The chain combines TRBV3-1 with TRBJ2-2, with D possibly matching TRBD2 (5 bases). Germline loops: CDR1 LGHDT, CDR2 YNNKEL (reference sequence). The CDR3 is 15 amino acids. The CDR3 nucleotides read TGTGCCAGCAGCCAAGTTGCGGGCCTCACCGGGGAGCCGTTTTTT. This encodes CASSQVAGLTGEPFF.

CDR3 residues: CSALTGANSPLHF. DNA for the CDR3: TGCAGTGCTCTGACAGGGGCAAATTCACCCCTCCACTTT. The chain links TRBV20-1 to TRBJ1-6, with TRBD1 matching over 8 bases. Germline CDR1 DFQATT, CDR2 SNEGSKA (reference sequence). V trimming: 5 bases; J trimming: 7 bases; junction bases outside the gene matches: 4. The CDR3 runs 13 residues.

This clonotype was recorded at least ten times. The chain joins TRBV11-2 to TRBJ2-1, with D possibly being TRBD1 (5 bases). V lost 1 base, J lost 9 bases, and 7 bases lay in between. CDR1 is SGHAT and CDR2 is FQNNGV in the germline V gene. This CDR3 region has 12 residues. The CDR3 nucleotides read TGTGCCAGCAGCTTAGTTCAGGGTGAGCAGTTCTTC. It yields the protein CASSLVQGEQFF. The whole variable domain, remainder taken from reference TRBV11-2 and TRBJ2-1, is EAGVAQSPRYKIIEKRQSVAFWCNPISGHATLYWYQQILGQGPKLLIQFQNNGVVDDSQLPKDRFSAERLKGVDSTLKIQPAKLEDSAVYLCASSLVQGEQFFGPGTRLTVL.

This clonotype has only a few counts. V gene TRBV13 combines with J gene TRBJ2-5, with 11 bases identical to TRBD2. This CDR3 has 15 residues. Germline CDR1 PRHDT, CDR2 FYEKMQ (reference sequence). V lost 3 bases to trimming and J lost 5 bases; unmatched junction nucleotides: 5. The CDR3 coding sequence is TGTGCCAGCAGCTTTAGCGGGAGGGCCGTGGAGACCCAGTACTTC. Its translation: CASSFSGRAVETQYF.

The DNA of the CDR3 is TGCAGCGTTGGGGAGGGGAGCACAGATACGCAGTATTTT. It translates to CSVGEGSTDTQYF. J is TRBJ2-3 and V is TRBV29-1; 7 bases map to TRBD2. The CDR3 length is 13 residues. Germline trimming cut 4 bases from V and 0 bases from J; bases unmatched to any gene: 1. Per germline, CDR1 SQVTM and CDR2 ANQGSEA.

This clonotype was observed many times. The chain employs TRBV6-6 and TRBJ1-1, with TRBD1 as a possible D gene (5 bases). CDR1 is MNHNY, CDR2 SVGAGI, per germline (reference sequence). Trimming pared 0 bases from V and 10 bases from J, leaving 15 bases between. This CDR3 has 14 amino acids. CDR3 sequence: CASSYSRGTVGAFF. The CDR3 DNA is TGTGCCAGCAGTTACTCGCGGGGGACCGTCGGAGCTTTCTTT.

This clonotype was picked up many times. As DNA, the CDR3 is TGTGCCAGCAGTGCAGGGCTTACGAATCAGCCCCAGCATTTT. This translates into CASSAGLTNQPQHF. This sequence joins TRBV12-3 or TRBV12-4 and TRBJ1-5, with a weak D call TRBD1 (5 bases). The CDR3 consists of 14 residues. V was cut by 5 bases and J by 4 bases, with 12 bases left in between.

This clonotype was detected ten times or more. The chain links TRBV6-6 to TRBJ1-4; perhaps TRBD1 as D (5 bases). The CDR3 is 15 residues long. Trimming stripped 2 bases from V and 8 bases from J, with 15 bases between. Germline CDR1 reads MNHNY; CDR2 reads SVGAGI (reference sequence). CDR3 DNA: TGTGCCAGCAGTTACGGGGGAACGCGCGGGGAAAAACTGTTTTTT. Protein: CASSYGGTRGEKLFF.

This clonotype was counted many times. The rearrangement links TRBV30 to TRBJ1-3; weak D call: TRBD1 (5 bases). The CDR3 covers 18 residues. Germline assignment: CDR1 GTSNPN and CDR2 SVGIG (reference sequence). Trimming shortened V by 4 bases and J by 2 bases, and 24 bases separated the two germline ends. The CDR3 loop is CAWKGLNQRGTAGNTIYF. In nucleotides, the CDR3 is TGTGCCTGGAAGGGGTTGAACCAGAGAGGAACGGCTGGAAACACCATATATTTT.

The count of this clonotype is one. This chain links TRBV28 with TRBJ2-5; 10 nucleotides line up with TRBD2. J gave up 1 base and V 5 bases, and 4 bases lay outside the gene matches. CDR3 size: 15 residues. CDR1 and CDR2 (germline): MDHEN, SYDVKM. CDR3 nucleotides: TGTGCCAGCAGTCTACCTAGCGGGGGCCAAGAGACCCAGTACTTC. It specifies CASSLPSGGQETQYF.

Many counts were recorded for this clonotype. The J gene is TRBJ2-1, the V gene TRBV2; TRBD2 might be the D (6 bases). The V gene lost 4 bases and the J gene lost 6 bases, with 13 bases spanning the gap. The germline gives CDR1 SNHLY, CDR2 FYNNEI. There are 14 residues in the CDR3. The CDR3 DNA reads as TGTGCCAGCAGTGGACTGACTAGGTCCAATGAGCAGTTCTTC. It specifies CASSGLTRSNEQFF.

This clonotype was seen ten or more times. The chain employs TRBV27 and TRBJ2-7, with D unclear. With 0 bases removed from V and 3 bases from J, the gap between germline ends came to 15 bases. The CDR3 is 16 amino acids. Germline V gene lookup returns CDR1 MNHEY and CDR2 SMNVEV (reference sequence). CDR3 in amino acids: CASSLSPHSPIYEQYF. The DNA of the CDR3 is TGTGCCAGCAGTTTATCGCCTCACTCTCCCATCTACGAGCAGTACTTC.

This clonotype was detected many times. The chain joins TRBV6-1 to TRBJ1-5, with 8 bases that match TRBD1. The CDR3 sequence is 14 residues long. Germline V gives CDR1 MNHNS, CDR2 SASEGT. V was pared by 7 bases and J by 4 bases, with 6 bases of the junction left unmatched. CDR3 nucleotides: TGTGCCAGCATGTTTGGACAGGGAAATCAGCCCCAGCATTTT. Protein sequence: CASMFGQGNQPQHF.

The chain uses TRBV5-6 and TRBJ2-3; 7 bases are shared with TRBD2. Germline V gene lookup returns CDR1 SGHDT and CDR2 YYEEEE. The junction had 10 bases not matched to a gene; V was cut back by 5 bases and J by 4 bases. There are 15 residues in the CDR3. CDR3 in amino acids: CASSYSSGPADTQYF. The CDR3 region has the DNA TGTGCCAGCAGTTATTCTAGCGGACCCGCAGATACGCAGTATTTT.

This clonotype was seen ten or more times. The V and J genes are TRBV29-1 and TRBJ1-1; D call uncertain. This CDR3 has 14 amino acids. Trimming removed 7 bases from V and 5 bases from J, with 20 bases in between. The germline gives CDR1 SQVTM, CDR2 ANQGSEA. In DNA form, the CDR3 reads TGCAGCGCTTCCGGCCTATGGGAGCGGACTGAAGCTTTCTTT. This sequence encodes CSASGLWERTEAFF.

This clonotype has a count of ten or more. The CDR3 coding sequence is TGTGCCACCAGTGATGGCTCGGCAGGGGGCCGAAATCAGCCCCAGCATTTT. Translation gives CATSDGSAGGRNQPQHF. The chain couples TRBV24-1 to TRBJ1-5, with 8 bases identical to TRBD1. This CDR3 region has 17 residues. Germline V gene data show CDR1 as KGHDR and CDR2 as SFDVKD. J lost 4 bases, V lost 3 bases, and 10 bases had no gene match.

This clonotype has more than one count but fewer than ten. The genes are TRBV20-1 and TRBJ2-1; a weak D match, TRBD1 (5 bases). CDR1 and CDR2 from the germline V gene are DFQATT and SNEGSKA (reference sequence). The V and J ends lost 1 base and 3 bases respectively, with 13 bases between them. This CDR3 spans 15 amino acids. The CDR3, as DNA: TGCAGTGCTAGAGGTGATGGGGCCTTCTACAATGAGCAGTTCTTC. Its protein product is CSARGDGAFYNEQFF.

This clonotype was seen at least ten times. The J gene is TRBJ1-2, the V gene TRBV20-1, with TRBD1 matching 9 bases. This CDR3 comprises 15 residues. The ends lost 6 bases at V and 6 bases at J; junction bases unmatched: 14. Germline V gives CDR1 DFQATT, CDR2 SNEGSKA (reference sequence). For the CDR3, the DNA is TGCAGTGCCCGGACTCAGGACAGGGGAGTTCATGGCTACACCTTC. The encoded protein is CSARTQDRGVHGYTF.